Listed below are T cell receptor beta chains from one sample, sequenced in a study of cytomegalovirus exposure and HLA in healthy donors. Profiled with immunoSEQ multiplex PCR; TCRdb holds only in-frame clones, not every one. The sample has around 130,000 clones, about 80% seen once; the top ten hold 1.5%. The material sequenced was PBMCs. These receptor sequences come from a young woman in good health and CMV-seronegative. Each CDR3 is given with its conserved first and last residue. Fields, in order: D gene, J gene, V gene, clone size, CDR3 length, CDR3 protein, CDR3 DNA. The D gene is left open where the match is weak. Size tells how often a clone was seen (once, few, many) or the class of an expanded clone, and some rows leave it out.

TRBD2,TRBJ2-1,TRBV2,NA,17,CASSEYLGTSGGNEQFF,TGTGCCAGCAGTGAATATTTGGGGACTAGCGGGGGAAATGAGCAGTTCTTC
NA,TRBJ1-1,TRBV9,NA,13,CASSPRQNTEAFF,TGTGCCAGCAGCCCGAGACAGAACACTGAAGCTTTCTTT
TRBD1,TRBJ1-5,TRBV4-2,NA,16,CASSQDQRQGRQPQHF,TGTGCCAGCAGCCAAGATCAACGACAGGGGAGGCAGCCCCAGCATTTT
NA,TRBJ1-4,TRBV7-9,NA,15,CASSFGGRDLGKLFF,TGTGCCAGCAGCTTTGGTGGCAGGGATCTTGGAAAACTGTTTTTT
NA,TRBJ2-3,TRBV27,NA,14,CASTFTGSTDTQYF,TGTGCCAGCACCTTCACGGGTAGCACAGATACGCAGTATTTT
TRBD1,TRBJ2-7,TRBV4-3,few,16,CASSRSRGTGSLEQYF,TGCGCCAGCAGCCGCAGTCGTGGGACAGGGTCTCTGGAGCAGTACTTC
NA,TRBJ1-5,TRBV6-5,NA,13,CASSYDRSRPQHF,TGTGCCAGCAGTTACGATAGGAGCCGGCCCCAGCATTTT
NA,TRBJ2-2,TRBV27,NA,15,CASSLRGRDTGELFF,TGTGCCAGCAGCCTAAGGGGTAGGGACACCGGGGAGCTGTTTTTT
TRBD1,TRBJ1-4,TRBV18,NA,15,CASSQPGQGEEKLFF,TGTGCCAGCTCACAACCGGGACAGGGGGAGGAAAAACTGTTTTTT
NA,TRBJ1-5,TRBV18,NA,14,CASRDTRSNQPQHF,TGTGCCAGCCGGGACACCCGTAGCAATCAGCCCCAGCATTTT
NA,TRBJ1-2,TRBV5-1,NA,14,CASSPQGPIYGYTF,TGCGCCAGCAGCCCCCAGGGGCCCATCTATGGCTACACCTTC
NA,TRBJ1-1,TRBV5-1,NA,14,CASSLAVPNTEAFF,TGCGCCAGCAGCTTGGCGGTCCCGAACACTGAAGCTTTCTTT
TRBD1,TRBJ1-1,TRBV29-1,few,14,CSVDGPGDRGQAFF,TGCAGCGTTGACGGCCCGGGGGACAGGGGGCAAGCTTTCTTT
TRBD1,TRBJ2-7,TRBV6-6,NA,14,CASRTGALSYEQYF,TGTGCCAGCAGGACAGGGGCCCTCAGCTACGAGCAGTACTTC
TRBD2,TRBJ2-5,TRBV5-4,NA,14,CASSLGGRGETQYF,TGTGCCAGCAGCTTGGGCGGGAGAGGAGAGACCCAGTACTTC
TRBD1,TRBJ1-4,TRBV14,NA,13,CASNGQGTGKLFF,TGTGCCAGCAACGGACAGGGAACGGGGAAACTGTTTTTT
NA,TRBJ2-6,TRBV5-6,NA,13,CASSVSGANGLTF,TGTGCCAGCAGCGTCTCTGGGGCCAACGGCCTGACTTTC
NA,TRBJ1-2,TRBV5-8,NA,15,CASSSDRSTSYGYTF,TGTGCCAGCAGCTCCGACAGATCGACCTCCTATGGCTACACCTTC
NA,TRBJ2-3,TRBV4-1,NA,16,CASSREASPSTDTQYF,TGCGCCAGCAGCCGAGAAGCGAGCCCTAGCACAGATACGCAGTATTTT
NA,TRBJ1-2,TRBV30,NA,13,CAWSVSQYYGYTF,TGTGCCTGGAGTGTTTCACAGTACTATGGCTACACCTTC
TRBD2,TRBJ2-5,TRBV23-1,NA,14,CASSFPGGQETQYF,TGCGCCAGCAGCTTCCCGGGGGGACAAGAGACCCAGTACTTC
TRBD1,TRBJ1-3,TRBV7-2,NA,15,CASSSQGATGNTIYF,TGTGCCAGCAGCTCCCAGGGGGCGACTGGAAACACCATATATTTT
TRBD1,TRBJ2-3,TRBV6-4,NA,13,CASSGTVTDTQYF,TGTGCCAGCAGCGGGACAGTCACAGATACGCAGTATTTT
NA,TRBJ1-1,TRBV6-7,NA,18,CASSPPRRDGRMNTEAFF,TGTGCCAGCAGTCCCCCGAGGCGGGACGGAAGAATGAACACTGAAGCTTTCTTT
NA,TRBJ2-7,TRBV6-1,NA,13,CASSDQGVDEQYF,TGTGCCAGCAGTGATCAGGGTGTAGACGAGCAGTACTTC
TRBD2,TRBJ2-7,TRBV7-8,NA,14,CASSLGGRSDEQYF,TGTGCCAGCAGCTTGGGCGGGAGAAGTGACGAGCAGTACTTC
NA,TRBJ2-5,TRBV21-1,few,12,CASSLTKETQYF,TGTGCCAGCAGCCTGACTAAAGAGACCCAGTACTTC